This note documents a single T cell receptor beta chain sequence. Its antigen is still unknown. The sample originates from a study of OX40 agonist ivuxolimab in advanced cancers. The overall study: Of the participants, 40% had some prior anti-PD-1, anti-PD-L1 or anti-CTLA-4 therapy, which was allowed.

The repertoire was sequenced with immunoSEQ multiplex PCR; TCRdb's copy has only in-frame clones and lacks some. The data show nearly 55,000 clones, more than 85% seen once. Trimming took off 3 bases at V and 5 bases at J, with 6 bases between the two ends. The CDR3 has 12 amino acids. Germline assignment: CDR1 LNHDA and CDR2 SQIVND (reference sequence). Points from the study as a whole: CD4+ and CD8+ blood T cells expanded clonally by week 6 at 0.1 to 3.0 mg/kg.

The TCR sequence derives from an adult with an advanced solid tumor such as melanoma, head and neck, liver or kidney cancer. Material: CD4+ or CD8+ T cells sorted from blood, obtained in a trial of the OX40 agonist ivuxolimab. The chain combines TRBV19 with TRBJ2-3, with D possibly TRBD2 on 5 matching bases. CDR3 sequence (DNA): TGTGCCAGTAGTATTGAGGGAGATACGCAGTATTTT. Amino acid sequence: CASSIEGDTQYF.